The text below deals with one T cell receptor beta chain. No cognate antigen has been identified for it. The input lacks base qualities; no much larger clone sits a single base away. These data belong to a study of T cell responses to AZD1222 COVID-19 vaccine (dated by TCRdb to 2020 to 2022). With respect to the entire study: AZD1222 recipients given second doses at about 4 weeks or at about 12 weeks were pooled, since spike-specific TCR depth and breadth were not found to differ between the two schedules. A total of about 240 trial participants underwent TCR sequencing, of whom approximately 210 received two doses of AZD1222 and some 25 received two doses of the MenACWY control vaccine. Trial participants were enrolled by age into subgroups of 18-55, 56-69 and 70-plus years, and 148, 28 and 57 TCR-sequenced participants, respectively, were included in these subgroups. General conclusions and limits of the study: Because no samples from the day 14 peak response were available, repertoires could be characterized only after the peak T cell response. Only a handful of AZD1222 recipients were SARS-CoV-2 seropositive at baseline, limiting conclusions about previously exposed vaccinees. The 56-69-year group was small, and its depth increase did not reach significance, likely because of low power. The vaccine-associated CD4 TCRs covered the entire spike protein, and the dominant responses fell in regions 160-218 and 743-854. Most participants were white British and females outnumbered males, and the authors suggested that clonal diversity may have been underestimated. Reportedly, almost half of the unique spike-specific TCRs recognized epitopes lying outside the regions that are mutated in the B.1.351 and B.1.1.7 variants. After two AZD1222 doses, spike-specific TCR breadth and depth were significantly higher than at day 0 and than in MenACWY recipients.

Interpreted using the paper, the time point label stands for: baseline before first vaccination. Vaccinee samples came from UK trials COV001 and COV002, including a single-blind randomized controlled phase 2/3 trial of AZD1222 (ChAdOx1 nCoV-19) in healthy adults. For TCRbeta chain sequencing, PBMC samples from trial participants were taken at day 0 and at day 28 after the second dose. The CDR3 regions of human TCRbeta chains were analyzed by immunosequencing. In the original analysis: Repertoire TCRs were matched against a reference library of SARS-CoV-2-specific TCRs generated with the MIRA antigen-specificity platform. Breadth was defined as the fraction of unique TCRs that were SARS-CoV-2-associated, and depth was defined as the fraction of total T cells that were SARS-CoV-2-associated. Each spike-specific TCR was assigned to its reactive spike region and to a CD4 or CD8 class using the MIRA data. Log10-transformed breadth and depth values were compared by one-way ANOVA with Sidak's multiple comparisons tests. TCRdb obtained this table from immuneACCESS and retained in-frame rearrangements with V and J assigned. These tables miss some clones; where compared with another copy, unresolved V genes account for less than half of the shortfall, and the remainder is unexplained. V and J calls and clone size follow that table, whereas D and trimming were derived from the DNA. This sample is represented by 90,000 to 110,000 clones; roughly nine tenths of them were singletons. 6% to 8% of the sample goes to the ten largest clones.

V is reduced by 0 bases and J by 6 bases, leaving a spacing of 12 bases between them. The germline V gene (reference sequence) provides CDR1 LNHDA and CDR2 SQIVND. The CDR3 measures 15 amino acids from cysteine to phenylalanine. This entry keeps only the CDR3 DNA: 45 bases, framed from base 1. The specimen was peripheral blood, collected on day 0 of AZD1222 vaccination. This receptor was taken from an adult in good health. The sequence joins TRBV19 to TRBJ1-5, with the D gene uncertain. The DNA sequence is given as TGTGCCAGTAGTATAGATATATTTCGGGTTCAGCCCCAGCATTTT. This yields the protein CASSIDIFRVQPQHF.